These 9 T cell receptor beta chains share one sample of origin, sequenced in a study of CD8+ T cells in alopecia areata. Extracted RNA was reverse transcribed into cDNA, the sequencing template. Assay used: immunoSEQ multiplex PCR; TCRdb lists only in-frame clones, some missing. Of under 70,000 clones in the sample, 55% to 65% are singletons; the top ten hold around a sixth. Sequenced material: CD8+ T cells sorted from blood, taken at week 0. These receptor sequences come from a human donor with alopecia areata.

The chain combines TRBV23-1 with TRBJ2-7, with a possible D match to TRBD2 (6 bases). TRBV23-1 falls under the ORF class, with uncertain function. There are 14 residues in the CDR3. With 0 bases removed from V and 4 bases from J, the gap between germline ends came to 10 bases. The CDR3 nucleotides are TGCGCCAGCAGTCAATCTCGGGGGAGGTACGAGCAGTACTTC. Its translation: CASSQSRGRYEQYF.

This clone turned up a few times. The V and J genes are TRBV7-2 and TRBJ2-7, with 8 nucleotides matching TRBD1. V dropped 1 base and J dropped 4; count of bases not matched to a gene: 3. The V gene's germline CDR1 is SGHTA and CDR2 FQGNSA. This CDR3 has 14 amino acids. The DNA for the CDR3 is TGTGCCAGCAGCTTAGGACAGGGGATTTACGAGCAGTACTTC. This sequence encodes CASSLGQGIYEQYF.

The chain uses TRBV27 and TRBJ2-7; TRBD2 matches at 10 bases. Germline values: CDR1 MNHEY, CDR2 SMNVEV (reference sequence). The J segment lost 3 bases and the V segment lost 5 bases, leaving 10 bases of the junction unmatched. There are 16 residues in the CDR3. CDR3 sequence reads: CASSPVSGRALYEQYF. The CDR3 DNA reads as TGTGCCAGCAGTCCGGTAAGCGGGAGGGCCCTCTACGAGCAGTACTTC.

This CDR3 reads CAWSVPWETASNQPQHF. The CDR3 nucleotides are TGTGCCTGGAGTGTACCATGGGAGACGGCGAGCAATCAGCCCCAGCATTTT. V and J are TRBV30 and TRBJ1-5, with D hard to call. Germline assignment: CDR1 GTSNPN and CDR2 SVGIG (reference sequence). The CDR3 extends over 17 amino acids. V was pared by 0 bases and J by 1 base, with 16 bases between.

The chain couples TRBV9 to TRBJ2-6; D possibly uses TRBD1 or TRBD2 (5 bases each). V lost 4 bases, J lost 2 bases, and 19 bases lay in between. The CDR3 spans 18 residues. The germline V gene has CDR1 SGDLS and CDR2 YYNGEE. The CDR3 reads CASSFRDGELAGANVLTF. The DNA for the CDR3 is TGTGCCAGCAGCTTCCGGGACGGGGAACTGGCTGGGGCCAACGTCCTGACTTTC.

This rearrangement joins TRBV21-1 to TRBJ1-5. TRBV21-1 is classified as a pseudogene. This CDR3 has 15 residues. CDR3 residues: CASSKVGRRVQPQHF. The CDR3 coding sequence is TGTGCCAGCAGCAAAGTGGGCAGGCGGGTTCAGCCCCAGCATTTT.

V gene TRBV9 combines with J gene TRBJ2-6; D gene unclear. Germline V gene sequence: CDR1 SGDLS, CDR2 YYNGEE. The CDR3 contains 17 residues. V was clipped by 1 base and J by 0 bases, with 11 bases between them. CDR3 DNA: TGTGCCAGCAGCGTATCCTCCCAGATCTCTGGGGCCAACGTCCTGACTTTC. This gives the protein CASSVSSQISGANVLTF. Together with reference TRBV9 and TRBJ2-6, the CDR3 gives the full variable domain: DSGVTQTPKHLITATGQRVTLRCSPRSGDLSVYWYQQSLDQGLQFLIQYYNGEERAKGNILERFSAQQFPDLHSELNLSSLELGDSALYFCASSVSSQISGANVLTFGAGSRLTVL.

The CDR3 nucleotides read TGCGCCAGCAGCTTGAAAGCGGGAGTGCGTGAAGAGACCCAGTACTTC. This sequence encodes CASSLKAGVREETQYF. The chain employs TRBV5-1 and TRBJ2-5; 8 bases align to TRBD2. The CDR3 contains 16 residues. Looked up from germline, CDR1 is SGHRS and CDR2 is YFSETQ. J was trimmed by 3 bases and V by 1 base; bases with no gene match: 8.

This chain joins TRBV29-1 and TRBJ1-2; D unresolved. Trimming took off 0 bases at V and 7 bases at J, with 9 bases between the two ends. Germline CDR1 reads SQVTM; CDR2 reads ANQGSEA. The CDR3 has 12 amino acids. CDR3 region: CSVEDRGSGYTF. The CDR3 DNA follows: TGCAGCGTTGAAGACCGAGGGAGTGGCTACACCTTC. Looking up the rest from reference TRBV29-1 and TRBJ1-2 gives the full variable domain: SAVISQKPSRDICQRGTSLTIQCQVDSQVTMMFWYRQQPGQSLTLIATANQGSEATYESGFVIDKFPISRPNLTFSTLTVSNMSPEDSSIYLCSVEDRGSGYTFGSGTRLTVV.